This TCR beta chain was retrieved from a study of cytomegalovirus exposure and HLA in healthy donors. Study-wide findings and caveats: Evidence from a later analysis indicated that most CMV-associated TCR beta chains looked HLA-restricted.

V was shortened by 3 bases and J by 3 bases, with 5 bases between the two germline ends. The CDR3 is 12 amino acids. Germline assignment: CDR1 KGHSH and CDR2 LQKENI. Details on this clone: What it binds is not known.

60 Vbeta and 13 Jbeta primers were used in PCR. Using immunoSEQ multiplex PCR, the repertoire was profiled, and TCRdb retains in-frame clones only, with some absent. The data hold about 120,000 clones, with about three quarters observed a single time. The sample was PBMCs. V gene TRBV18 combines with J gene TRBJ1-1; D unresolved. The clonotype was recovered from a female donor in good health and CMV-seronegative. CDR3 in DNA: TGTGCCAGCTCACCCGTAGACACTGAAGCTTTCTTT. It encodes CASSPVDTEAFF. The whole variable domain, remainder taken from reference TRBV18 and TRBJ1-1, is NAGVMQNPRHLVRRRGQEARLRCSPMKGHSHVYWYRQLPEEGLKFMVYLQKENIIDESGMPKERFSAEFPKEGPSILRIQQVVRGDSAAYFCASSPVDTEAFFGQGTRLTVV.